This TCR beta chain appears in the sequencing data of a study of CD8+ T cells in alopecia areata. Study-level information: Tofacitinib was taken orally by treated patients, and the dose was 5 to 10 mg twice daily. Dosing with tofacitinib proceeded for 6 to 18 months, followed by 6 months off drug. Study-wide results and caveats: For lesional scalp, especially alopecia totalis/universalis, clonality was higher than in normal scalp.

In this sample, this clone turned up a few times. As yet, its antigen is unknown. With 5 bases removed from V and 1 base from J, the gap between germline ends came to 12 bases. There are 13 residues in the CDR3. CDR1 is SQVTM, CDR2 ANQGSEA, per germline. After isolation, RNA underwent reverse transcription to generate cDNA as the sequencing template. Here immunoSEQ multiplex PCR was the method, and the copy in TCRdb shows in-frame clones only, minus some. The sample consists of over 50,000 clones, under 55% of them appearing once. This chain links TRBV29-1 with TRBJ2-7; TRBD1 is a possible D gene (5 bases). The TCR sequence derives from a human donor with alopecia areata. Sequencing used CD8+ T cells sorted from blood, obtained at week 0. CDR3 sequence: CSVRQGSSYEQYF. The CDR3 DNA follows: TGCAGCGTTCGGCAGGGATCGTCCTACGAGCAGTACTTC.